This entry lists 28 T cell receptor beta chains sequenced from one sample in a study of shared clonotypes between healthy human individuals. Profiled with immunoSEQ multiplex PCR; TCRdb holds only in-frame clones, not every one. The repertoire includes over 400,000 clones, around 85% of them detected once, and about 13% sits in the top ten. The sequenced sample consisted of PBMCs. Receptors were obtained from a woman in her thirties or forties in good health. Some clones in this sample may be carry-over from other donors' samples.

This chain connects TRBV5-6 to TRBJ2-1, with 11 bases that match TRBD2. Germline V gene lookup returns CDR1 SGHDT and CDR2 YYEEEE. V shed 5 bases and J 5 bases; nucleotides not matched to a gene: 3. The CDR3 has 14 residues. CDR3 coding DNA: TGTGCCAGCAGGTCGGGACTAGCGGACAATGAGCAGTTCTTC. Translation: CASRSGLADNEQFF.

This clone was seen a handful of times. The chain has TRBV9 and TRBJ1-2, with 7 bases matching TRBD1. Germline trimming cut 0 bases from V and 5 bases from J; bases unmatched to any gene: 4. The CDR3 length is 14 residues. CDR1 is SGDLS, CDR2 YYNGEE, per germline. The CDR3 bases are TGTGCCAGCAGCGTAGAACAGGGGCGGTATGGCTACACCTTC. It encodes CASSVEQGRYGYTF.

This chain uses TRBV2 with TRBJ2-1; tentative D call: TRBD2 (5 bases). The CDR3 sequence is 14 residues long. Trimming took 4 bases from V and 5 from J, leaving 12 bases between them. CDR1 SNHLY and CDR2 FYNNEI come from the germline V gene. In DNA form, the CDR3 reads TGTGCCAGCAGTGGGAGGACCCACAACAATGAGCAGTTCTTC. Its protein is CASSGRTHNNEQFF.

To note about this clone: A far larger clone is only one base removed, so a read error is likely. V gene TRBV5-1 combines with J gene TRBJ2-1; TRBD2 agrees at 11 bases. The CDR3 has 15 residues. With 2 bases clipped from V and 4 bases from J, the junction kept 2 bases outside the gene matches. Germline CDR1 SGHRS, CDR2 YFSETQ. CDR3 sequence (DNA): TGCGCCAGCAGCTTACGACTAGCGGGATACAATGAGCAGTTCTTC. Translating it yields CASSLRLAGYNEQFF.

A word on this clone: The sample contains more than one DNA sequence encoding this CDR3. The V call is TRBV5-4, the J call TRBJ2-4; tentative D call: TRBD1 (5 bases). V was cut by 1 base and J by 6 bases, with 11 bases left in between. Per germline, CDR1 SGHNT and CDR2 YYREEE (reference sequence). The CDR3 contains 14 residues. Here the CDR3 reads CASSLWGLGNIQYF. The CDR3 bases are TGTGCCAGCAGCTTGTGGGGCTTGGGAAACATTCAGTACTTC.

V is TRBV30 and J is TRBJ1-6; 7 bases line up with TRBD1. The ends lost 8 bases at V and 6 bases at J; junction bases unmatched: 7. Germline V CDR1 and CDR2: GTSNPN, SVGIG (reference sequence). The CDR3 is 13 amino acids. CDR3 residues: CASTGTVNSPLHF. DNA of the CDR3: TGTGCCAGCACCGGGACAGTTAATTCACCCCTCCACTTT.

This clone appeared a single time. CDR3 nucleotides: TGTGCCAGTAGACCGGGACTAGCGGGGTATGAGCAGTTCTTC. This codes for CASRPGLAGYEQFF. The gene calls are TRBV19 and TRBJ2-1, with 13 bases aligning to TRBD2. The V and J ends lost 6 bases and 8 bases, in that order; junction bases with no gene match: 4. The CDR3 has 14 amino acids. Germline V gene data show CDR1 as LNHDA and CDR2 as SQIVND (reference sequence).

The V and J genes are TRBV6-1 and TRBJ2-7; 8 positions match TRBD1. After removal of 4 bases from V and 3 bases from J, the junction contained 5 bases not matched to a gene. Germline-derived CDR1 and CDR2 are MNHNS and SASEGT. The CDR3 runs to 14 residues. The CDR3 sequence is CASSVDRAGYEQYF. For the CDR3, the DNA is TGTGCCAGCAGTGTGGACAGGGCGGGCTACGAGCAGTACTTC.

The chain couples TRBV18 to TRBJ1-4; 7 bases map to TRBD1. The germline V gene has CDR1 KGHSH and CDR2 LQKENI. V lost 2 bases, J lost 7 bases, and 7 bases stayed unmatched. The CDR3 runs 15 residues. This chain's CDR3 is CASSPSGTVVEKLFF. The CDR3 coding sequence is TGTGCCAGCTCACCATCCGGGACAGTTGTTGAAAAACTGTTTTTT.

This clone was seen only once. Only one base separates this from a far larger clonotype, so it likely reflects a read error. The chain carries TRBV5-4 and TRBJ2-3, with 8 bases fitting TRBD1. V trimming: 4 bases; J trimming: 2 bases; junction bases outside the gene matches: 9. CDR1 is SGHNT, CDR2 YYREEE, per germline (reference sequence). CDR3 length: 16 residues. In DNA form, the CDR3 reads TGTGCCAGCAGCCAAGCCTGGACAGGGTCCACAGATACGCAGTATTTT. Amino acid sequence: CASSQAWTGSTDTQYF.

DNA of the CDR3: TGCGCCAGCAGCTTGGTATCAGACGGTGAGCAGTTCTTC. It translates to CASSLVSDGEQFF. The chain recombines TRBV5-1 with TRBJ2-1; no firm D call. The CDR3 runs to 13 residues. Deletions cut 0 bases from V and 9 bases from J, with 10 bases between. The germline V gene has CDR1 SGHRS and CDR2 YFSETQ.

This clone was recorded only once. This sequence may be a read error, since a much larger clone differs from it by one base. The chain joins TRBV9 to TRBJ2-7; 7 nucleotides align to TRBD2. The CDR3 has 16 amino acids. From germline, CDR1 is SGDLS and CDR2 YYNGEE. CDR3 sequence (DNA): TGTGCCAGCAGCGTAGAGGTGGGGGGGAGCTCCCACGAGCAGTACTTC. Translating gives CASSVEVGGSSHEQYF.

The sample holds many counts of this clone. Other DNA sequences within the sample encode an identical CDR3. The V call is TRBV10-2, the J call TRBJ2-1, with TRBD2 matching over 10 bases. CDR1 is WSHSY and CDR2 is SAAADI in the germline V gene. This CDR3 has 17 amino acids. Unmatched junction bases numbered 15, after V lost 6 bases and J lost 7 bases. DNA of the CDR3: TGCGCCAGCAGCCTTCTACTAGCGGGACCCAAGGGGAATGAGCAGTTCTTC. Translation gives CASSLLLAGPKGNEQFF.

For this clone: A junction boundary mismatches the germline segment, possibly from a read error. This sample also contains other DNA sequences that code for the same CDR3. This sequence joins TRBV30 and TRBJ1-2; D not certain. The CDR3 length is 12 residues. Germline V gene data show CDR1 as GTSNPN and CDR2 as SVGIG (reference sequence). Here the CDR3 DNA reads TGTTCCTGGAACCCGGGCGACTATGGTTACACCTTC. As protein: CSWNPGDYGYTF.

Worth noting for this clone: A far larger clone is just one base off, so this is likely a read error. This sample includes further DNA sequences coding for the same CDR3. CDR3 protein: CASSSTGTRGNEQFF. Here the CDR3 DNA reads TGTGCCAGCAGCTCCACGGGGACTAGGGGTAATGAACAGTTCTTC. The rearrangement links TRBV11-3 to TRBJ2-1, with TRBD2 matching over 8 bases. Per germline, CDR1 SGHNT and CDR2 YENEEA. The CDR3 has 15 residues.

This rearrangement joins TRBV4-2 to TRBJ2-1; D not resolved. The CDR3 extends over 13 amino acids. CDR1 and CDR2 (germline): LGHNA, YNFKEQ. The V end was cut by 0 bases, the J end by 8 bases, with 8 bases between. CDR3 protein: CASSQDPEDEQFF. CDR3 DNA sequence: TGTGCCAGCAGCCAAGATCCAGAGGATGAGCAGTTCTTC.

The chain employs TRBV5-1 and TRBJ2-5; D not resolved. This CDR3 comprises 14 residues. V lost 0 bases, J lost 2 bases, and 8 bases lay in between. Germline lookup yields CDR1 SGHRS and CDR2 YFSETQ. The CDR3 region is CASSLESGQETQYF. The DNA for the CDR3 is TGCGCCAGCAGCTTGGAGTCTGGACAAGAGACCCAGTACTTC.

CDR3 loop: CASSKTRLAGDQEQFF. The CDR3 DNA reads TGTGCCAGCAGCAAAACTAGACTAGCGGGAGATCAGGAGCAGTTCTTC. The chain employs TRBV28 and TRBJ2-1; TRBD2 aligns across 12 bases. Germline trimming cut 6 bases from V and 10 bases from J; bases unmatched to any gene: 13. From germline, CDR1 is MDHEN and CDR2 SYDVKM. CDR3 size: 16 residues.

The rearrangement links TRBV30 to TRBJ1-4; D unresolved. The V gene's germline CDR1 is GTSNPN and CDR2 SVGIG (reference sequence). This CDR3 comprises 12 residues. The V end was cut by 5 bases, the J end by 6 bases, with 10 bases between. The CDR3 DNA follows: TGTGCCTGGGCCGGGAGGGATGAAAAACTGTTTTTT. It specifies CAWAGRDEKLFF.

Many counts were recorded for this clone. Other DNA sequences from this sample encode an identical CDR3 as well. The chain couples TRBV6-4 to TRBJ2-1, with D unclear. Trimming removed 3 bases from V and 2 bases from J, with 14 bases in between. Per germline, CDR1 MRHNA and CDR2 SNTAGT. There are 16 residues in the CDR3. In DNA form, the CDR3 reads TGTGCCAGCAGTGAGGGTCCAAATGAACCCTACAATGAGCAGTTCTTC. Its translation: CASSEGPNEPYNEQFF.

The chain's CDR3 is CASSLDGQRYEQYF. The CDR3, as DNA: TGTGCCAGCAGCTTAGACGGTCAGCGGTACGAGCAGTACTTC. The genes are TRBV7-3 and TRBJ2-7; a weak D match, TRBD2 (5 bases). CDR3 size: 14 residues. V was cut by 2 bases and J by 4 bases, with 12 bases left in between. In germline, CDR1 is SGHTA, CDR2 FQGTGA. Full variable domain (rest looked up from reference TRBV7-3 and TRBJ2-7): GAGVSQTPSNKVTEKGKYVELRCDPISGHTALYWYRQSLGQGPEFLIYFQGTGAADDSGLPNDRFFAVRPEGSVSTLKIQRTERGDSAVYLCASSLDGQRYEQYFGPGTRLTVT.

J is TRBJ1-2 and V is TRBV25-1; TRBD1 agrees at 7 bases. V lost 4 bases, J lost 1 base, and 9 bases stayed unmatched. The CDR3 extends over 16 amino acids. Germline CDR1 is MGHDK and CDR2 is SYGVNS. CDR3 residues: CASSVYQGEGNYGYTF. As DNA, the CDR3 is TGTGCCAGCAGTGTTTACCAGGGGGAGGGTAACTATGGCTACACCTTC.

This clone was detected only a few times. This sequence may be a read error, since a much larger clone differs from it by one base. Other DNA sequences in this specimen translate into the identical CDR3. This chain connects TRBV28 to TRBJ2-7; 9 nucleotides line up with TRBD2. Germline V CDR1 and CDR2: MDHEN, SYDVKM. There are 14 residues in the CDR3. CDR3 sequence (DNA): TGTGCTAGCAGAAGGACTAGCGCCTTCGGGGAGCAGTACTTC. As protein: CASRRTSAFGEQYF.

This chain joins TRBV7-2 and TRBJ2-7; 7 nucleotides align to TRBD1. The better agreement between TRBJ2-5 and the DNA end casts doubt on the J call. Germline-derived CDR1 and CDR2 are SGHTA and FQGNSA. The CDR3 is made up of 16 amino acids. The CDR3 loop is CASSTTGVGPQETQYF. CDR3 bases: TGTGCCAGCAGCACCACAGGGGTGGGGCCTCAAGAGACCCAGTACTTC.

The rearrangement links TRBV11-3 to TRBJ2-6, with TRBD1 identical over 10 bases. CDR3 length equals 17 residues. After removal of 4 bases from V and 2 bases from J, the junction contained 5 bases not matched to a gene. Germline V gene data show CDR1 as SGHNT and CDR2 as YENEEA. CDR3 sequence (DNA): TGTGCCAGCAGCTCCGGGACAGGGGTGGCTGGGGCCAACGTCCTGACTTTC. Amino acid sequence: CASSSGTGVAGANVLTF.

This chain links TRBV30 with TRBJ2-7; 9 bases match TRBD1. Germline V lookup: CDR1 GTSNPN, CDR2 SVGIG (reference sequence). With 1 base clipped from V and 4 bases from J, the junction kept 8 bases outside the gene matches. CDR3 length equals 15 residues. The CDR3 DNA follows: TGTGCCTGGAGTGCACCGGGACAGGGCCAATACGAGCAGTACTTC. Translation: CAWSAPGQGQYEQYF.

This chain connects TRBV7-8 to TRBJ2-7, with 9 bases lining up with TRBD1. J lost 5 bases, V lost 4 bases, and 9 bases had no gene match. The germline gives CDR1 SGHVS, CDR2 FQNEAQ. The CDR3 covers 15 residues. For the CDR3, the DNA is TGTGCCAGCAGCTCCCCGGACAGGGGATTGAACGAGCAGTACTTC. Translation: CASSSPDRGLNEQYF.

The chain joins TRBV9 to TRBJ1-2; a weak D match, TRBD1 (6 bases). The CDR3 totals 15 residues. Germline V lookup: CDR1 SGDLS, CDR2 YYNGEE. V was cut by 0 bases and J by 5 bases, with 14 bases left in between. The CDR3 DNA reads TGTGCCAGCAGCGTAGAGGGACAAACGATATATGGCTACACCTTC. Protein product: CASSVEGQTIYGYTF.